A selection of T cell receptor beta chains follows, all from one sample in a study of cytomegalovirus exposure and HLA in healthy donors. Sequenced by immunoSEQ multiplex PCR; TCRdb stores in-frame clones only, minus some. The profile shows 150,000 to 200,000 clones, about 89% of them singletons. Specimen: PBMCs. These receptors came from a woman aged 18 to 35 in good health and CMV-seropositive. Both conserved end residues are part of each CDR3. Each record gives: V gene, J gene, D gene, clone size, CDR3 protein, CDR3 DNA. The D gene is left open where the match is weak. The size of a clone is reported for some rows only, either as once, few or many, or as a class for expanded clones.

v_gene: TRBV7-2
j_gene: TRBJ1-3
d_gene: NA
abundance: once
CDR3aa: CASSPQGRNTIYF
CDR3nt: TGTGCCAGCAGCCCGCAGGGGCGAAACACCATATATTTT

v_gene: TRBV30
j_gene: TRBJ1-2
d_gene: TRBD1
abundance: NA
CDR3aa: CAWSRDRGIYGYTF
CDR3nt: TGTGCCTGGAGTCGGGACAGGGGCATCTATGGCTACACCTTC

v_gene: TRBV19
j_gene: TRBJ2-7
d_gene: TRBD2
abundance: few
CDR3aa: CASSIALAGGYEQYF
CDR3nt: TGTGCCAGTAGTATAGCTCTAGCGGGGGGCTACGAGCAGTACTTC

v_gene: TRBV7-3
j_gene: TRBJ2-7
d_gene: NA
abundance: NA
CDR3aa: CASSLIVGGEQYF
CDR3nt: TGTGCCAGCAGCTTAATTGTAGGGGGCGAGCAGTACTTC

v_gene: TRBV5-1
j_gene: TRBJ1-1
d_gene: TRBD1
abundance: once
CDR3aa: CASKYDRQGVCAEAFF
CDR3nt: TGCGCCAGCAAATATGATAGACAGGGTGTATGCGCTGAAGCTTTCTTT

v_gene: TRBV15
j_gene: TRBJ2-1
d_gene: TRBD2
abundance: NA
CDR3aa: CATSRDLAGAIDEQFF
CDR3nt: TGTGCCACCAGCAGAGATCTAGCGGGAGCGATCGATGAGCAGTTCTTC

v_gene: TRBV19
j_gene: TRBJ1-1
d_gene: NA
abundance: NA
CDR3aa: CASSMTPLPAGF
CDR3nt: TGTGCCAGTAGTATGACCCCACTCCCGGCAGGTTTT

v_gene: TRBV7-7
j_gene: TRBJ2-1
d_gene: NA
abundance: NA
CDR3aa: CASSPELREYNEQFF
CDR3nt: TGTGCCAGCAGCCCGGAGCTGCGGGAATACAATGAGCAGTTCTTC

v_gene: TRBV7-8
j_gene: TRBJ2-1
d_gene: NA
abundance: NA
CDR3aa: CASSTWTVSRDYNEQFF
CDR3nt: TGTGCCAGCAGCACCTGGACAGTTTCCCGAGATTACAATGAGCAGTTCTTC

v_gene: TRBV7-6
j_gene: TRBJ2-5
d_gene: TRBD1
abundance: NA
CDR3aa: CASSLDRGRETQYF
CDR3nt: TGTGCCAGCAGCTTAGACAGGGGAAGGGAGACCCAGTACTTC

v_gene: TRBV6-5
j_gene: TRBJ2-1
d_gene: NA
abundance: NA
CDR3aa: CASSWAGMSFNEQFF
CDR3nt: TGTGCCAGCAGTTGGGCGGGCATGTCCTTCAATGAGCAGTTCTTC

v_gene: TRBV4-2
j_gene: TRBJ2-1
d_gene: TRBD2
abundance: NA
CDR3aa: CASSQEEAGASYNEQFF
CDR3nt: TGTGCCAGCAGCCAAGAGGAGGCGGGAGCTTCCTACAATGAGCAGTTCTTC

v_gene: TRBV5-6
j_gene: TRBJ2-5
d_gene: TRBD1
abundance: NA
CDR3aa: CASSFLGQGAEETQYF
CDR3nt: TGTGCCAGCAGCTTTTTAGGACAGGGGGCTGAAGAGACCCAGTACTTC

v_gene: TRBV23-1
j_gene: TRBJ2-1
d_gene: TRBD2
abundance: NA
CDR3aa: CASSRKRESAGLVGNEQFF
CDR3nt: TGCGCCAGCAGTCGAAAACGAGAGTCGGCTGGACTAGTGGGTAATGAGCAGTTCTTC

v_gene: TRBV7-9
j_gene: TRBJ2-6
d_gene: NA
abundance: NA
CDR3aa: CASTPDGGPPGANVLTF
CDR3nt: TGTGCCAGCACCCCGGACGGGGGGCCCCCTGGGGCCAACGTCCTGACTTTC

v_gene: TRBV2
j_gene: TRBJ1-6
d_gene: TRBD1
abundance: NA
CDR3aa: CASRRTGSSYNSPLHF
CDR3nt: TGTGCCAGCAGGAGGACAGGGAGCTCCTATAATTCACCCCTCCACTTT

v_gene: TRBV5-4
j_gene: TRBJ2-3
d_gene: TRBD2
abundance: NA
CDR3aa: CASSSRLASTDTQYF
CDR3nt: TGTGCCAGCAGCTCCCGACTAGCGAGCACAGATACGCAGTATTTT